A single sample gave rise to the 5 T cell receptor beta chains below, sequenced in a study of human CD8 memory T cell subsets. UMI-labeled 5' RACE produced the TCR beta libraries. TCRdb processed the 5' RACE reads again and assigns one entry to each CDR3 protein, with no DNA. This table holds about 7,000 distinct CDR3 sequences. The specimen was CD8+ stem-like memory T cells (TSCM and TCM) sorted from PBMCs. Subset defined: stem-like memory CD8 T cells (TSTEM), CCR7+ PD-1- TIGIT-. The receptors derive from a human donor in good health.

This clonotype registers medium-sized (0.01 to 0.1%) by frequency. The chain's CDR3 is CASTQYTEAFF. This chain connects TRBV12-3 or TRBV12-4 to TRBJ1-1. This CDR3 is 11 amino acids long.

V gene TRBV7-3 combines with J gene TRBJ2-5; as DNA is missing, the TRBD1 call by TCRdb cannot be tested. Germline loops: CDR1 SGHTA, CDR2 FQGTGA. The CDR3 has 13 residues. This CDR3 is CASSFGGGETQYF.

The genes are TRBV6-6 and TRBJ2-1; TCRdb picks TRBD1, but there is no DNA to check that call. This CDR3 has 14 residues. Per the germline V gene, CDR1 is MNHNY and CDR2 is SVGAGI (reference sequence). CDR3 loop: CASTNSITGPEQFF.

The CDR3 here is CASRPGQGTYEQYF. The chain has TRBV10-3 and TRBJ2-7; no DNA is available, so the TRBD1 call from TCRdb remains unchecked. Germline V gene sequence: CDR1 ENHRY, CDR2 SYGVKD. The CDR3 has 14 residues.

Considering frequency, this clonotype is medium-sized. V and J are TRBV29-1 and TRBJ2-3; TCRdb lists TRBD1, though no DNA is available to test this call. The CDR3 runs to 14 residues. The germline CDR1 and CDR2 sequences are SQVTM and ANQGSEA. CDR3 protein: CSVNRGWGTDTQYF.